The 13 T cell receptor beta chains listed next were all sequenced from one sample in a study of T cell clonality in common variable immunodeficiency. These receptors have no identified antigens. Produced via immunoSEQ multiplex PCR; TCRdb's table is partial and in-frame only. The specimen has over 30,000 clones, none found just once. Study-wide results and caveats: Reportedly, TCR beta sequences from common variable immunodeficiency showed fewer deletions and N-nucleotide insertions.

The source material was peripheral blood mononuclear cells. Every receptor here comes from a human donor with common variable immunodeficiency.

This clone was detected only a few times. The sequence runs out 3 residues before the end of the CDR3; the remainder is reconstructed from the germline J gene. The chain carries TRBV5-1 and TRBJ2-2; D uncertain. CDR3 length equals 13 residues. Germline V CDR1 and CDR2: SGHRS, YFSETQ. The V end lost 2 bases, the J end lost 3 bases, and 5 bases lay between the germline ends. Incomplete CDR3 DNA: TGCGCCAGCAGCTTAGACTACACCGGGGAG. Protein product: CASSLDYTGE. The entire CDR3 reads CASSLDYTGELFF.

On this clone: The observed sequence ends 3 residues before the CDR3 terminus, with the missing tail filled in from the germline J gene. The chain employs TRBV18 and TRBJ2-7; TRBD1 might be the D (5 bases). CDR3 length: 16 residues. V was trimmed by 3 bases and J by 1 base, leaving 16 bases between them. Germline values: CDR1 KGHSH, CDR2 LQKENI. CDR3 sequence: CASSPALGASSYEQYF. CDR3 bases read: TGTGCCAGCTCACCGGCCTTAGGGGCATCGTCCTACGAG.

There are a few counts of this clone. At one boundary the junction diverges from the germline segment, which might be a read error. The read ends 3 residues shy of where the CDR3 ends; the end is completed using the germline J gene. The rearrangement uses TRBV7-9 and TRBJ2-7; 7 bases fit TRBD1. CDR3 length: 14 residues. The germline V gene encodes CDR1 SEHNR and CDR2 FQNEAQ (reference sequence). Partial CDR3 DNA: TGTTCCAGCAGGAGAGAAGGGACAGCCTACGAG. This encodes CSSRREGTAYE. The full CDR3 protein is CSSRREGTAYEQYF.

In regard to this clone: Read sequence stops 3 residues before the CDR3 end, and the germline J gene provides the missing end. The chain carries TRBV2 and TRBJ2-6; tentative D call: TRBD1 (6 bases). The V end lost 10 bases, the J end lost 0 bases, and 19 bases lay between the germline ends. This CDR3 comprises 17 residues. Germline lookup yields CDR1 SNHLY and CDR2 FYNNEI. This chain's CDR3 is CATQGRGLGSGANVLTF. The DNA read from the CDR3 is TGTGCCACTCAGGGGCGAGGATTAGGCTCTGGGGCCAACGTC.

This clone was observed many times. With the read ending 3 residues before the CDR3 end, the germline J gene is used to fill in that end. V and J are TRBV10-3 and TRBJ2-1; 8 bases align to TRBD2. There are 14 residues in the CDR3. V shed 3 bases and J 6 bases; nucleotides not matched to a gene: 4. CDR1 is ENHRY, CDR2 SYGVKD, per germline. The sequenced part of the CDR3 DNA is TGTGCCATCAGTGACGGGACTAGGGTCAATGAG. Its protein is CAISDGTRVNE. The complete CDR3 protein is CAISDGTRVNEQFF.

This clone was observed at least ten times. The CDR3 goes on 3 residues after the read ends, and that part is filled in from the germline J gene. V gene TRBV14 combines with J gene TRBJ2-3, with 7 bases identical to TRBD1. V trimming: 5 bases; J trimming: 1 base; junction bases outside the gene matches: 9. CDR1 is SGHDN, CDR2 FVKESK, per germline. CDR3 length: 16 amino acids. The sequenced CDR3 bases are TGTGCCAGCAGCGTAATGACAGGGATGGGCACAGATACG. Translated: CASSVMTGMGTDT. The full CDR3 protein is CASSVMTGMGTDTQYF.

This clone was counted ten times or more. CDR3 DNA, as far as it was read: TGTGCCAGCAGCCCAACAGGGTTCTACGAG. It encodes CASSPTGFYE. The whole CDR3 sequence is CASSPTGFYEQYF. The chain joins TRBV7-2 to TRBJ2-7; possible D gene TRBD1, 6 bases. The observed sequence ends 3 residues before the CDR3 terminus, with the missing tail filled in from the germline J gene. The CDR3 is 13 residues long. CDR1 and CDR2 from the germline V gene are SGHTA and FQGNSA. Trimming stripped 5 bases from V and 3 bases from J, with 11 bases between.

This clone was counted at least ten times. The observed sequence ends 3 residues before the CDR3 terminus, with the missing tail filled in from the germline J gene. The chain joins TRBV5-1 to TRBJ2-7; 8 bases align to TRBD1. V was pared by 4 bases and J by 0 bases, with 6 bases of the junction left unmatched. In germline, CDR1 is SGHRS, CDR2 YFSETQ. The CDR3 is made up of 15 amino acids. CDR3 bases read: TGCGCCAGCAGCCCCGGGGACAGGAGCTCCTACGAG. Translated, it gives CASSPGDRSSYE. The entire CDR3 is CASSPGDRSSYEQYF.

This clone has just a few counts. The CDR3 extends 3 residues past the end of the read, so its final part is completed from the germline J gene. The chain joins TRBV30 to TRBJ1-2; no clear D gene. V gave up 8 bases and J gave up 2 bases, with 12 bases separating them. This CDR3 is 12 amino acids long. CDR1 is GTSNPN, CDR2 SVGIG, per germline (reference sequence). CDR3 DNA (partial): TGTGCCGTCCAGTCTTGGAACTATGGC. Its protein is CAVQSWNYG. The entire CDR3 is CAVQSWNYGYTF. Full variable domain (outside the CDR3, taken from reference TRBV30 and TRBJ1-2): SQTIHQWPATLVQPVGSPLSLECTVEGTSNPNLYWYRQAAGRGLQLLFYSVGIGQISSEVPQNLSASRPQDRQFILSSKKLLLSDSGFYLCAVQSWNYGYTFGSGTRLTVV.

In its sample, this clone was seen a few times. The read terminates 3 residues before the CDR3 end, so the remaining end is supplied by the germline J gene. This rearrangement joins TRBV7-9 to TRBJ2-7; a weak D match, TRBD2 (6 bases). The V end lost 8 bases, the J end lost 0 bases, and 11 bases lay between the germline ends. The CDR3 runs to 13 residues. CDR1 SEHNR and CDR2 FQNEAQ come from the germline V gene (reference sequence). The CDR3 bases that were read are TGTGCCAGCGGGACTCGGAGCTCCTACGAG. As protein: CASGTRSSYE. The whole CDR3 protein is CASGTRSSYEQYF.

This clone was seen only a few times. Read data end 3 residues before the CDR3 end; the end is taken from the germline J gene. The J gene is TRBJ1-2, the V gene TRBV7-8, with 9 nucleotides matching TRBD1. This CDR3 contains 17 residues. The germline CDR1 and CDR2 sequences are SGHVS and FQNEAQ. V lost 5 bases, J lost 3 bases, and 13 bases stayed unmatched. The CDR3 is CASSPRQDRGGDYGYTF. The sequenced part of the CDR3 DNA is TGTGCCAGCAGCCCCCGACAGGACAGGGGAGGTGACTATGGC.

The sample holds many counts of this clone. The read gets to within 3 residues of the CDR3 end, and the germline J gene fills in the rest. This chain links TRBV18 with TRBJ2-7, with 8 bases identical to TRBD2. J was trimmed by 6 bases and V by 1 base; bases with no gene match: 11. This CDR3 has 16 residues. Per germline, CDR1 KGHSH and CDR2 LQKENI. The CDR3 bases that were read are TGTGCCAGCTCACCACAGACTAGCGCCGCGGTGAGCGAG. It translates to CASSPQTSAAVSE. The full-length CDR3 reads as CASSPQTSAAVSEQYF.

Of note for this clone: The missing CDR3 end, 3 residues past where the read stops, is filled in from the germline J gene. J is TRBJ1-3 and V is TRBV20-1; possibly TRBD1 for D (6 bases). V lost 6 bases and J lost 3, with 18 bases in between. CDR3 length: 15 amino acids. Per germline, CDR1 DFQATT and CDR2 SNEGSKA (reference sequence). The CDR3 is CSAPDRTAFGNTIYF. CDR3 bases read: TGCAGTGCCCCCGACAGGACAGCCTTTGGAAACACC.